The 20 T cell receptor beta chains below all came from one sample that was sequenced in a study of T-cell reconstitution after alpha-beta-depleted transplantation in children. The library targeted TCRbeta and was prepared with unique molecular identifiers. TCRdb redid the calling of the PCR reads with MiXCR, one entry per CDR3 protein. The sample has 450,000 to 600,000 distinct CDR3 sequences; around 17% are singletons. Sample: PBMCs from the stem cell graft donor, taken from the stem cell graft. Source of these receptors: a human donor who donated a stem cell graft to a child with acute lymphoblastic leukemia.

This rearrangement joins TRBV4-1 to TRBJ2-7, with D perhaps TRBD2 (5 bases). Germline V lookup: CDR1 MGHRA, CDR2 YSYEKL. V shed 9 bases and J shed 6 bases, with 12 bases lying between them. This CDR3 region has 11 residues. The chain's CDR3 is CASGVRGEQYF. CDR3 DNA sequence: TGCGCCAGTGGAGTCCGGGGCGAGCAGTACTTC.

This clonotype was seen a few times. This chain joins TRBV5-8 and TRBJ2-2, with D unresolved. V gave up 5 bases and J gave up 6 bases, with 14 bases separating them. The CDR3 is made up of 14 amino acids. Germline V gives CDR1 SGHTS, CDR2 YDEGEE. The CDR3 sequence: CASSPTNQPGELFF. CDR3 sequence (DNA): TGTGCCAGCAGTCCTACTAATCAGCCCGGGGAGCTGTTTTTT.

This clonotype has at least ten counts. This sequence joins TRBV12-3 or TRBV12-4 and TRBJ2-2; D remains unclear. This CDR3 spans 15 amino acids. V lost 3 bases and J lost 0, with 8 bases in between. CDR3 sequence reads: CASSFGSPNTGELFF. The CDR3 nucleotides are TGTGCCAGCAGTTTCGGTAGCCCGAACACCGGGGAGCTGTTTTTT.

This clonotype was counted only a few times. V and J are TRBV20-1 and TRBJ2-1; 9 bases are shared with TRBD2. Germline assignment: CDR1 DFQATT and CDR2 SNEGSKA (reference sequence). The CDR3 totals 17 residues. The J segment lost 0 bases and the V segment lost 5 bases, leaving 11 bases of the junction unmatched. Written as DNA, the CDR3 is TGCAGTGCTGGACGAGGTAGCGGGGGTAGCTCCTACAATGAGCAGTTCTTC. It yields the protein CSAGRGSGGSSYNEQFF.

The chain joins TRBV7-9 to TRBJ2-2, with D uncertain. From germline, CDR1 is SEHNR and CDR2 FQNEAQ (reference sequence). This CDR3 is built from 12 residues. V was cut by 10 bases and J by 6 bases, with 12 bases left in between. CDR3 residues: CATSGSPGELFF. The CDR3 DNA sequence: TGTGCCACCTCAGGAAGCCCCGGGGAGCTGTTTTTT.

V usage is TRBV7-9 and J usage is TRBJ2-3; 11 bases map to TRBD2. From germline, CDR1 is SEHNR and CDR2 FQNEAQ (reference sequence). This CDR3 region has 16 residues. The V segment lost 5 bases and the J segment 2 bases; nucleotides outside the gene matches: 6. The CDR3 is CASSETSGSTTDTQYF. The CDR3 nucleotides read TGTGCCAGCAGCGAAACTAGCGGGAGTACCACAGATACGCAGTATTTT.

V usage is TRBV6-5 and J usage is TRBJ2-1; D may be TRBD1 (6 bases). Germline CDR1 reads MNHEY; CDR2 reads SVGAGI. This CDR3 has 14 residues. The germline V and J ends were trimmed by 4 bases and 7 bases, with 14 bases remaining between them. For the CDR3, the DNA is TGTGCCAGCAGTTCCTCCCTCCAGGGGAATGAGCAGTTCTTC. Its protein is CASSSSLQGNEQFF.

The V call is TRBV4-1, the J call TRBJ2-5; 10 bases line up with TRBD1. This CDR3 has 16 amino acids. Germline V gene sequence: CDR1 MGHRA, CDR2 YSYEKL. Losses at the gene ends were 3 bases for V and 7 bases for J; bases not matched to a gene: 11. In nucleotides, the CDR3 is TGCGCCAGCAGCCAGCCGAGACAGGGGGCAGGCGGGACCCAGTACTTC. The encoded protein is CASSQPRQGAGGTQYF.

The sample holds a few counts of this clonotype. V usage is TRBV6-5 and J usage is TRBJ1-2; a weak D match, TRBD1 (6 bases). The length of the CDR3 is 15 residues. The germline V gene encodes CDR1 MNHEY and CDR2 SVGAGI. Trimming stripped 4 bases from V and 4 bases from J, with 16 bases between. In nucleotides, the CDR3 is TGTGCCAGCAGTTCGAGACAGGCCATGAGCTATGGCTACACCTTC. Protein product: CASSSRQAMSYGYTF.

Comment on this clonotype: Compared with germline, one end of the junction differs, possibly owing to a read error. The chain uses TRBV12-3 or TRBV12-4 and TRBJ1-5; D gene unclear. This CDR3 region has 13 residues. Here the CDR3 DNA reads TGTGCCAGCAGTTTAATCATGGGCCAGCCCCGGCATTTT. Its protein is CASSLIMGQPRHF.

This clonotype showed up just a few times. The CDR3 sequence is CASSSIAGADTQYF. The DNA for the CDR3 is TGTGCCAGCAGCTCGATAGCGGGCGCAGATACGCAGTATTTT. This chain uses TRBV7-9 with TRBJ2-3; TRBD2 matches 7 bases. This CDR3 contains 14 residues. CDR1 SEHNR and CDR2 FQNEAQ come from the germline V gene (reference sequence). Losses at the gene ends were 4 bases for V and 4 bases for J; bases not matched to a gene: 5.

The sample holds a few counts of this clonotype. The chain carries TRBV6-1 and TRBJ1-5; no reliable D call. Germline CDR1 and CDR2: MNHNS and SASEGT. This CDR3 spans 15 amino acids. The V end was cut by 8 bases, the J end by 2 bases, with 16 bases between. Here the CDR3 reads CASLPIWGGNQPQHF. The CDR3 DNA is TGTGCCAGCCTTCCTATCTGGGGTGGCAATCAGCCCCAGCATTTT.

This chain connects TRBV12-3 or TRBV12-4 to TRBJ2-1; D is perhaps TRBD1 (6 bases). This CDR3 is 15 amino acids long. V gave up 5 bases and J gave up 3 bases, with 14 bases separating them. Written as DNA, the CDR3 is TGTGCCAGCAGTATAGGGGGAAAAAACTACAATGAGCAGTTCTTC. Translating gives CASSIGGKNYNEQFF.

The J gene is TRBJ2-7, the V gene TRBV7-2; TRBD1 might be the D (5 bases). The V and J ends lost 1 base and 3 bases respectively, with 7 bases between them. Germline assignment: CDR1 SGHTA and CDR2 FQGNSA. CDR3 size: 13 residues. The CDR3 DNA reads as TGTGCCAGCAGCTTAGGACAGTTCTACGAGCAGTACTTC. Translating it yields CASSLGQFYEQYF.

This clonotype was seen repeatedly, ten times or more. The V gene is TRBV12-3 or TRBV12-4, the J gene TRBJ2-7, with D hard to call. Trimming took 1 base from V and 3 from J, leaving 4 bases between them. CDR3 length equals 12 residues. CDR3 in DNA: TGTGCCAGCAGTTTAGACGACTACGAGCAGTACTTC. It codes for CASSLDDYEQYF.

CDR3 bases: TGTGCCATGGGCAGGGGAAGCGCTGGGGCCAACGTCCTGACTTTC. Its protein product is CAMGRGSAGANVLTF. J is TRBJ2-6 and V is TRBV10-3, with D perhaps TRBD1 (6 bases). The germline V and J ends were trimmed by 9 bases and 2 bases, with 14 bases remaining between them. The CDR3 is 15 amino acids. CDR1 is ENHRY and CDR2 is SYGVKD in the germline V gene.

This clonotype was counted between two and nine times. This chain joins TRBV6-5 and TRBJ1-2; D is perhaps TRBD1 (5 bases). The V gene's germline CDR1 is MNHEY and CDR2 SVGAGI. The CDR3 is made up of 14 amino acids. Between the trimmed V and J ends, which lost 4 bases and 5 bases, there was a span of 14 bases. The CDR3, as DNA: TGTGCCAGCAGTTCCACCGGGACCGCTTATGGCTACACCTTC. Amino acid sequence: CASSSTGTAYGYTF.

The V gene is TRBV18, the J gene TRBJ2-1; 9 nucleotides match TRBD1. Germline-derived CDR1 and CDR2 are KGHSH and LQKENI. V shed 6 bases, J shed 14 bases, and the junction held 5 bases outside the gene matches. This CDR3 has 11 residues. The CDR3 nucleotides are TGTGCCAGCTCCCCGGGACAGGGAGAGTTCTTC. Amino acid sequence: CASSPGQGEFF.

The chain uses TRBV5-1 and TRBJ1-1; D is unresolved. Germline-derived CDR1 and CDR2 are SGHRS and YFSETQ. The CDR3 extends over 13 amino acids. The V gene lost 2 bases and the J gene lost 7 bases, with 12 bases spanning the gap. The CDR3 sequence: CASSFGLDGEAFF. The CDR3 bases are TGCGCCAGCAGCTTCGGCCTGGATGGTGAAGCTTTCTTT.

This clonotype was picked up a small number of times. The chain uses TRBV5-1 and TRBJ1-6; TRBD1 matches 8 bases. The CDR3 is 16 amino acids. Germline loops: CDR1 SGHRS, CDR2 YFSETQ. The V gene end was trimmed by 4 bases and the J gene end by 3 bases; junction bases not matched to a gene: 6. CDR3: CASSHGQGLYNSPLHF. The CDR3 DNA reads as TGCGCCAGCAGCCATGGACAGGGCCTCTATAATTCACCCCTCCACTTT. The full variable domain, completed using reference TRBV5-1 and TRBJ1-6, is KAGVTQTPRYLIKTRGQQVTLSCSPISGHRSVSWYQQTPGQGLQFLFEYFSETQRNKGNFPGRFSGRQFSNSRSEMNVSTLELGDSALYLCASSHGQGLYNSPLHFGNGTRLTVT.